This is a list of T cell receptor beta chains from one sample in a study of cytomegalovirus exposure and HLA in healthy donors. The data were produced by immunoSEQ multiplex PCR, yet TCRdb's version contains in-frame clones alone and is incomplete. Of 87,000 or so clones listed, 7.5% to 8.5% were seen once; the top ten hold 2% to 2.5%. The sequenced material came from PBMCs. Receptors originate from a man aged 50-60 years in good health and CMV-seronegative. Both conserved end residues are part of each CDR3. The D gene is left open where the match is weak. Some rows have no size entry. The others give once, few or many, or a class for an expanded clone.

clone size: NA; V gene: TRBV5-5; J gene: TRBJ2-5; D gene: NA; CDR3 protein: CASSLGSSQETQYF; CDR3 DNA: TGTGCCAGCAGCCTGGGGTCCAGTCAAGAGACCCAGTACTTC
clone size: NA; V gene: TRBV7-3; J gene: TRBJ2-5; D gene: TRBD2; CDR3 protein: CASSLSPSGVETQYF; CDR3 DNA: TGTGCCAGCAGCTTAAGTCCTAGCGGGGTGGAGACCCAGTACTTC
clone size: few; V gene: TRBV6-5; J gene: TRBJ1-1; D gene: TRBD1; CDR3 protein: CASSYTGGMGTEAFF; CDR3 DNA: TGTGCCAGCAGTTACACAGGGGGTATGGGCACTGAAGCTTTCTTT
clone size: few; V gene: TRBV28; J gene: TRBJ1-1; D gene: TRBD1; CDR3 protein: CASNPGQALEAFF; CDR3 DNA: TGTGCCAGCAATCCGGGACAGGCACTGGAAGCTTTCTTT
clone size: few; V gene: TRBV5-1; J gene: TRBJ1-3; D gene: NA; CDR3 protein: CASSLLDTGNTIYF; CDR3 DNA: TGCGCCAGCAGCCTCCTGGACACTGGAAACACCATATATTTT
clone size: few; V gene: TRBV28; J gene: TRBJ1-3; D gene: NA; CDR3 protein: CASSLGQGNTIYF; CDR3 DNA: TGTGCCAGCAGTCTAGGACAGGGAAACACCATATATTTT
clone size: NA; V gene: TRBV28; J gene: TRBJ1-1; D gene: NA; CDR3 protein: CASSSNTEAFF; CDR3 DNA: TGTGCCAGCAGCTCTAACACTGAAGCTTTCTTT
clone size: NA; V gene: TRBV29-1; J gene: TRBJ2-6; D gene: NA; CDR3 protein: CSGTSGANVLTF; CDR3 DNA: TGCAGCGGCACAAGTGGGGCCAACGTCCTGACTTTC
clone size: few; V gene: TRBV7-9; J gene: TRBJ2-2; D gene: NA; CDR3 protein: CASSRTVDTGELFF; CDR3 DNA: TGTGCCAGCAGCCGGACAGTCGACACCGGGGAGCTGTTTTTT
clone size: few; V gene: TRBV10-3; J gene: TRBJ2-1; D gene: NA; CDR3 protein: CAISESVGDEQFF; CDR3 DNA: TGTGCCATCAGTGAGTCGGTAGGGGATGAGCAGTTCTTC
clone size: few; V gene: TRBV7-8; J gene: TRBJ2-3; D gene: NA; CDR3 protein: CASSLGGSDTQYF; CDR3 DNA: TGTGCCAGCAGTCTTGGGGGCTCAGATACGCAGTATTTT
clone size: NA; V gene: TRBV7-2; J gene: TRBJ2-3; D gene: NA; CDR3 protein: CASSLTGVSDTQYF; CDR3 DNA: TGTGCCAGCAGCTTAACGGGAGTTTCAGATACGCAGTATTTT
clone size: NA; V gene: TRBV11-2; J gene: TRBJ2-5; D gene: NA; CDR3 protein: CASSIQGYQETQYF; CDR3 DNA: TGTGCCAGCAGCATTCAGGGTTACCAAGAGACCCAGTACTTC
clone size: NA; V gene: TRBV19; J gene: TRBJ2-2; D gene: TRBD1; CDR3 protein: CASRLDRGPTGELFF; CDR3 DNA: TGTGCCAGTAGACTCGACAGGGGCCCGACTGGGGAGCTGTTTTTT
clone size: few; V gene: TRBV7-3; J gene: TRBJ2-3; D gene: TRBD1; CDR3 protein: CASGTGFRDTQYF; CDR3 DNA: TGTGCCAGCGGGACAGGGTTTAGGGATACGCAGTATTTT
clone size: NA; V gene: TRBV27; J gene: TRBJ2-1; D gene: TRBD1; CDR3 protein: CASRTRQGEGSDEQFF; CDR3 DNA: TGTGCCAGCAGGACTCGACAGGGGGAAGGTAGCGATGAGCAGTTCTTC
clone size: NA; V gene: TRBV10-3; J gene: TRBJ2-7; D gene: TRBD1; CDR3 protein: CAIRAPGQGRYEQYF; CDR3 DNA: TGTGCCATCAGAGCACCGGGACAGGGTCGCTACGAGCAGTACTTC
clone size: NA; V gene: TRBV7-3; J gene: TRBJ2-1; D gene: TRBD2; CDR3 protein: CASSFSGGTYNEQFF; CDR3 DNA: TGTGCCAGCAGCTTTAGCGGGGGGACATACAATGAGCAGTTCTTC
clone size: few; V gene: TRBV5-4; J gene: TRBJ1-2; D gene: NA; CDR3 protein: CASSAQTLPGGYTF; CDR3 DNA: TGTGCCAGCAGCGCCCAGACTCTCCCGGGGGGCTACACCTTC
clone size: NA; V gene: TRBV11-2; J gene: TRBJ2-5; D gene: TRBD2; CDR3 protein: CASSPLAGGAQTQYF; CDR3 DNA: TGTGCCAGCAGCCCCTTAGCGGGGGGGGCACAGACCCAGTACTTC
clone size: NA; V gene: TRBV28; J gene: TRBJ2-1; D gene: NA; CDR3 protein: CASSYSYNEQFF; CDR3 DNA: TGTGCCAGCAGTTACAGCTACAATGAGCAGTTCTTC
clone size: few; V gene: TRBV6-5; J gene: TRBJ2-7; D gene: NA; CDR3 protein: CATRGSYEQYF; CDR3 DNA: TGTGCCACCCGGGGGTCCTACGAGCAGTACTTC
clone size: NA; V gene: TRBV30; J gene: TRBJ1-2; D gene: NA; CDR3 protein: CAWSVLRNLNYGYTF; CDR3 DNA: TGTGCCTGGAGTGTACTCAGGAATCTTAACTATGGCTACACCTTC
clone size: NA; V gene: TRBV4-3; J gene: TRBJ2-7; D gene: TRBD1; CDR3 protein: CASSQGPGQGFREQYF; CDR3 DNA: TGCGCCAGCAGCCAAGGACCGGGACAGGGCTTTCGCGAGCAGTACTTC
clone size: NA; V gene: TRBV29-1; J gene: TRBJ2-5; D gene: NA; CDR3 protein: CSVETQRSETQYF; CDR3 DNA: TGCAGCGTTGAAACCCAACGCAGTGAGACCCAGTACTTC
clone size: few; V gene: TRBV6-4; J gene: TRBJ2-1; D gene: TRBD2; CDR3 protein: CASNKESGSAYNEQFF; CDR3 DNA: TGTGCCAGCAATAAAGAGAGCGGGAGTGCCTACAATGAGCAGTTCTTC
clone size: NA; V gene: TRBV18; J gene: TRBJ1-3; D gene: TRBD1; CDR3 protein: CASSPAGQSGNTIYF; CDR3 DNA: TGTGCCAGCTCACCGGCGGGACAGTCTGGAAACACCATATATTTT
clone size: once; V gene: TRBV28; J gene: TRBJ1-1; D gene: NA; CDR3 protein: CASRPSVSGDQRAFF; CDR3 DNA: TGTGCCAGCAGGCCGTCGGTGTCAGGGGACCAAAGAGCTTTCTTT
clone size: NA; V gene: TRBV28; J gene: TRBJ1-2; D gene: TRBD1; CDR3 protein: CASSLPQGAGYGYTF; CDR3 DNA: TGTGCCAGCAGTCTCCCCCAGGGGGCTGGCTATGGCTACACCTTC
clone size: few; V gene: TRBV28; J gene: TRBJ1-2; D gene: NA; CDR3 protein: CASRLTGYTF; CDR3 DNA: TGTGCCAGCAGACTTACTGGCTACACCTTC
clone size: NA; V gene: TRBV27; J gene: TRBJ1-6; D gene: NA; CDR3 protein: CASKPTGSNSPLHF; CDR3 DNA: TGTGCCAGCAAACCGACAGGTTCTAATTCACCCCTCCACTTT
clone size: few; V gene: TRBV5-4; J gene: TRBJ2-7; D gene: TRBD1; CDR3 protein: CASSPKDRGPYEQYF; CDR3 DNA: TGTGCCAGCAGCCCTAAGGACAGGGGGCCCTACGAGCAGTACTTC
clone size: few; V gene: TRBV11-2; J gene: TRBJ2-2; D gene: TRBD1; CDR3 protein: CASSRNTGDTGELFF; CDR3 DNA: TGTGCCAGCAGCCGAAATACAGGGGACACCGGGGAGCTGTTTTTT
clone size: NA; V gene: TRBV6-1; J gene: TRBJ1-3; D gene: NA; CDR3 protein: CASSPLGGSGNTIYF; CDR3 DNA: TGTGCCAGCAGTCCCCTGGGGGGCTCTGGAAACACCATATATTTT
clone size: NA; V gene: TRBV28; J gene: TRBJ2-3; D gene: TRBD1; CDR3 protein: CASSSLLQGARTDTQYF; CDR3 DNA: TGTGCCAGCAGTTCATTACTTCAGGGGGCCCGTACAGATACGCAGTATTTT
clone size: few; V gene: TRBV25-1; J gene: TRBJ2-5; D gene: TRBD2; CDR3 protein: CASSRLAGGGQETQYF; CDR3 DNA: TGTGCCAGCAGTAGACTAGCGGGAGGAGGCCAAGAGACCCAGTACTTC
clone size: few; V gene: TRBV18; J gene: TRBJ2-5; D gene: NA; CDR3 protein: CASSSQGSHETQYF; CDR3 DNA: TGTGCCAGCTCATCTCAGGGGTCCCACGAGACCCAGTACTTC
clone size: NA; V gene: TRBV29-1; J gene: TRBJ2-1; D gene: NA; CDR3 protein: CSVEGRRRPNEQFF; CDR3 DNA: TGCAGCGTTGAAGGAAGGAGAAGGCCCAATGAGCAGTTCTTC
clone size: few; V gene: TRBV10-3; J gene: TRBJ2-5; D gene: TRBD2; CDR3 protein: CAISVGGKETQYF; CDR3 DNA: TGTGCCATCAGTGTCGGGGGGAAAGAGACCCAGTACTTC
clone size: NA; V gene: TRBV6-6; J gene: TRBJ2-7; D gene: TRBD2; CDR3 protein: CASSRGLAGDFYEQYF; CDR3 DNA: TGTGCCAGCAGTCGAGGACTAGCGGGTGATTTCTACGAGCAGTACTTC
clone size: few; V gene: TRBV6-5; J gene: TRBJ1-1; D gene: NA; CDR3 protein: CASSSSLFSEAFF; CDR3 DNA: TGTGCCAGCAGTTCAAGCTTGTTTTCTGAAGCTTTCTTT
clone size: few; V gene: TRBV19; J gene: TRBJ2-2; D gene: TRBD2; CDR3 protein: CASGTSGSNTGELFF; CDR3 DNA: TGTGCCTCCGGGACTAGCGGGAGTAACACCGGGGAGCTGTTTTTT
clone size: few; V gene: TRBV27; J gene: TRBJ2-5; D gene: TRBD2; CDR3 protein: CASSLYPGTSIQETQYF; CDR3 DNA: TGTGCCAGCAGTTTATACCCCGGGACTAGCATCCAAGAGACCCAGTACTTC
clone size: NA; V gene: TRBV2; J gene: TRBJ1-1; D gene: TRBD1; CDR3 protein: CASGRGEPPEAFF; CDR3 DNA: TGTGCCAGCGGCAGGGGGGAGCCCCCTGAAGCTTTCTTT
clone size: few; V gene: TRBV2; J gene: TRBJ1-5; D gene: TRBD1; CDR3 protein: CASSERSGGLGQPQHF; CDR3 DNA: TGTGCCAGCAGTGAAAGGTCAGGGGGCCTAGGGCAGCCCCAGCATTTT
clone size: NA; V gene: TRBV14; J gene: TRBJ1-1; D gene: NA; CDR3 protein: CASSVTMNTEAFF; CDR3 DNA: TGTGCCAGCAGCGTGACAATGAACACTGAAGCTTTCTTT
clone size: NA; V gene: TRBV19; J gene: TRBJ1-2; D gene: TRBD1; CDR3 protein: CASSIEGQPYGYTF; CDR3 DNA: TGTGCCAGTAGTATTGAGGGACAGCCATATGGCTACACCTTC
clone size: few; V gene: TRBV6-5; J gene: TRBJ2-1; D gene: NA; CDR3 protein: CASRGGTYNEQFF; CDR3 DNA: TGTGCCTCTAGGGGGGGGACCTACAATGAGCAGTTCTTC
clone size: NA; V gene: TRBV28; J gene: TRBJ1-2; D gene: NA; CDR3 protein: CASTQIGTRGGYTF; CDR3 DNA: TGTGCCAGCACCCAGATTGGGACACGAGGTGGCTACACCTTC
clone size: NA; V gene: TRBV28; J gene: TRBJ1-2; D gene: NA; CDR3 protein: CASHPMGRQGYTF; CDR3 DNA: TGTGCCAGCCACCCCATGGGGCGCCAGGGCTACACCTTC
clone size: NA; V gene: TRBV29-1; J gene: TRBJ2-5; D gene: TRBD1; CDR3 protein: CSVLTGVGKAQYF; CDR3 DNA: TGCAGCGTTTTGACAGGGGTGGGGAAGGCCCAGTACTTC
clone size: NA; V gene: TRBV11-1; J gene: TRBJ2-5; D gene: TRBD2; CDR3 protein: CASSLSSGSGRETQYF; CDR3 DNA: TGTGCCAGCAGCCTCTCTAGCGGGAGTGGTAGGGAGACCCAGTACTTC
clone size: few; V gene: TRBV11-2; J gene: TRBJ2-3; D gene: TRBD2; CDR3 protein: CASSLRTSGRGDTQYF; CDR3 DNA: TGTGCCAGCAGCTTAAGGACTAGCGGGAGGGGCGATACGCAGTATTTT
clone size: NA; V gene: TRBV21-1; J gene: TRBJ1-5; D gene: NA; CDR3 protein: CASSKAHGGNQPQHF; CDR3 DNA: TGTGCCAGCAGCAAAGCGCATGGAGGGAATCAGCCCCAGCATTTT
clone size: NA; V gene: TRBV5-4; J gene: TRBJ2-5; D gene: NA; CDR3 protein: CASSPGKGPQETQYF; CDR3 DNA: TGTGCCAGCAGCCCCGGCAAGGGGCCACAAGAGACCCAGTACTTC
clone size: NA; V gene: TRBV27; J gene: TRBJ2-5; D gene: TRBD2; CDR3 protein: CASSFRLAGGFRSGTQYF; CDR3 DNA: TGTGCCAGCAGTTTTAGGCTAGCGGGAGGCTTTCGTTCTGGGACCCAGTACTTC
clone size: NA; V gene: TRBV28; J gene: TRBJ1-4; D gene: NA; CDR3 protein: CASSPGGATNEKLFF; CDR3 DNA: TGTGCCAGCAGCCCCGGGGGGGCAACTAATGAAAAACTGTTTTTT
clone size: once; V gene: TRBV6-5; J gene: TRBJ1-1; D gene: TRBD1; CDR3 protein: CASSEVQGASEAFF; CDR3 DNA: TGTGCCAGCAGTGAAGTACAGGGGGCGTCTGAAGCTTTCTTT
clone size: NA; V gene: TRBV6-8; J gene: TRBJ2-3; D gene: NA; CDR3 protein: CASSYSIRGDTQYF; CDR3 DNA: TGTGCCAGCAGTTACTCGATTCGGGGGGATACGCAGTATTTT